The following is a T cell receptor beta chain sequence with its context. Germline lookup yields CDR1 SQVTM and CDR2 ANQGSEA. This CDR3 comprises 14 residues. V lost 6 bases and J lost 0, with 12 bases in between. These data are taken from a study of T cell changes during pregnancy in multiple sclerosis. TCRdb's table, derived via immunoSEQ multiplex PCR, lists solely in-frame clones and lacks some. Of 26,000 or so clones listed, 80% to 95% are singletons. This clonotype originated in a female donor with multiple sclerosis, enrolled in a pregnancy study. The J gene is TRBJ1-5, the V gene TRBV29-1; D might be TRBD1 (6 bases). Sequenced material: CD8+ T cells from peripheral blood mononuclear cells, taken before pregnancy. The CDR3 loop is CSVATGYSNQPQHF. CDR3 bases: TGCAGCGTAGCGACAGGCTATAGCAATCAGCCCCAGCATTTT.